The 11 T cell receptor beta chains reported below all come from one sample, sequenced in a study of T cells expressing NK-cell markers. TCRdb reprocessed the 5' RACE reads and stores each CDR3 protein as one record, lacking DNA. The sample totals 350,000 to 500,000 distinct CDR3 sequences. Material for sequencing was blood T cells: a sorted CD56 or NKG2C T cell subset, CD4+ or CD8+ T cells, or bulk PBMC T cells (not recorded which). Source of these receptors: a woman between 18 and 70 years old in good health.

This chain uses TRBV4-3 with TRBJ1-4. The germline gives CDR1 LGHNA, CDR2 YSLEER. The CDR3 extends over 15 amino acids. CDR3 amino acids: CASSQDLGPREKLFF.

The genes are TRBV20-1 and TRBJ2-7; TCRdb gives TRBD2 as the D gene, but with no DNA this cannot be confirmed. CDR1 is DFQATT and CDR2 is SNEGSKA in the germline V gene (reference sequence). The CDR3 is 15 residues long. The CDR3 sequence is CSAREAGTRTYEQYF.

The chain has TRBV7-3 and TRBJ2-2; no DNA is available, so the TRBD2 call from TCRdb remains unchecked. Germline V gene lookup returns CDR1 SGHTA and CDR2 FQGTGA. The CDR3 consists of 18 residues. The CDR3 reads CASSLMAGARTNTGELFF.

The chain couples TRBV11-2 to TRBJ2-7; with no DNA, the TCRdb D assignment of TRBD2 cannot be verified. This CDR3 has 16 amino acids. Germline V gene data show CDR1 as SGHAT and CDR2 as FQNNGV. CDR3 loop: CASSLSSWTGSYEQYF.

The V call is TRBV5-1, the J call TRBJ2-2. The CDR3 has 15 residues. From germline, CDR1 is SGHRS and CDR2 YFSETQ. The CDR3 here is CASSSDRGTIGELFF.

The chain combines TRBV5-1 with TRBJ2-5. The CDR3 covers 12 residues. Germline lookup yields CDR1 SGHRS and CDR2 YFSETQ. This CDR3 reads CASSLSREAQYF.

The genes are TRBV20-1 and TRBJ1-5. CDR1 is DFQATT, CDR2 SNEGSKA, per germline (reference sequence). The CDR3 extends over 14 amino acids. The CDR3 here is CSARDMRNNQPQHF.

This chain joins TRBV7-2 and TRBJ2-5; as DNA is missing, the TRBD2 call by TCRdb cannot be tested. Per germline, CDR1 SGHTA and CDR2 FQGNSA. This CDR3 has 15 residues. The CDR3 region is CASSLGLLPIETQYF.

This chain links TRBV6-5 with TRBJ1-3; TCRdb lists TRBD1, though no DNA is available to test this call. The CDR3 is 16 residues long. Looked up from germline, CDR1 is MNHEY and CDR2 is SVGAGI. The CDR3 loop reads CASSYSKGATGNTIYF.

CDR3 protein: CASSLTSVPNEKLFF. The chain combines TRBV5-4 with TRBJ1-4. The germline V gene has CDR1 SGHNT and CDR2 YYREEE (reference sequence). CDR3 length equals 15 residues. The complete variable domain, with remaining parts taken from reference TRBV5-4 and TRBJ1-4, reads ETGVTQSPTHLIKTRGQQVTLRCSSQSGHNTVSWYQQALGQGPQFIFQYYREEENGRGNFPPRFSGLQFPNYSSELNVNALELDDSALYLCASSLTSVPNEKLFFGSGTQLSVL.

This chain links TRBV6-6 with TRBJ2-3; the D call from TCRdb, TRBD1, cannot be confirmed without DNA. The germline gives CDR1 MNHNY, CDR2 SVGAGI (reference sequence). The CDR3 extends over 13 amino acids. The chain's CDR3 is CASRTVSTDTQYF.